The source of this TCR beta chain is a study of persistence of HIV-infected CD4 T cells. The study, taken as a whole, reports: Antigen-responding cells were enriched for degenerate expanded CDR3beta sequences.

Worth noting for this clone: Its antigen remains unknown.

Stimulation used 7.5 to 10 ug/mL lysate from CMV-infected fibroblasts. Memory cells lacking CD40L and CD69 with high CD45RO were sorted. Adults with HIV-1 started suppressive ART while chronically infected. CD4+ T cell counts exceeded 400 cells/uL; CMV serology was positive. The immunoSEQ assay was version 4, run in survey mode. The protocol was immunoSEQ multiplex PCR, while the TCRdb copy is restricted to in-frame clones and leaves out a portion. In the table there are some 48,000 clones, around 75% of which are singletons. V gave up 4 bases and J gave up 3 bases; unmatched junction bases: 8. Germline CDR1 SGHDT, CDR2 YYEEEE. CDR3 size: 15 residues.

This receptor was taken from an adult man with HIV who was CMV-seropositive. The input for sequencing was CD4+ T cells sorted from PBMCs after approximately 20-hour stimulation, taken from a patient who received antiretroviral therapy. The V gene is TRBV5-6, the J gene TRBJ2-7, with TRBD2 matching over 9 bases. The DNA for the CDR3 is TGTGCCAGCAGCCCGGGCGGGGGGGAATTCTACGAGCAGTACTTC. Its translation is CASSPGGGEFYEQYF. The full variable domain, its missing parts supplied by reference TRBV5-6 and TRBJ2-7, is DAGVTQSPTHLIKTRGQQVTLRCSPKSGHDTVSWYQQALGQGPQFIFQYYEEEERQRGNFPDRFSGHQFPNYSSELNVNALLLGDSALYLCASSPGGGEFYEQYFGPGTRLTVT.